This T cell receptor beta chain was captured in a study of blood T cells in healthy people across ages. The use of a sample-barcoded 5' primer and a J-beta primer mix characterized a second PCR of about 6 to 11 cycles. No fewer than 2.5 million CDR3-containing paired-end reads came from each sample. TCRdb called the 5' RACE reads again in MiXCR, with one record for every CDR3 protein. This sample yields about 970,000 distinct CDR3 sequences, of which 51% are seen a single time; roughly 23% belongs to the top ten. Remarks on this clonotype: The antigen is not known.

Study-level points and caveats: Long-lived and aged donors differed, with more naive CD4+ cells and higher diversity in the long-lived. PBMCs that were unsorted prevented a conclusive naive versus antigen-experienced comparison.

The CDR3 sequence is 14 residues long. Trimming took 1 base from V and 8 from J, leaving 13 bases between them. CDR1 LGHDT and CDR2 YNNKEL come from the germline V gene (reference sequence). The authors extracted at least 5 micrograms of total RNA per sample. The chain employs TRBV3-1 and TRBJ2-3, with D possibly TRBD2 on 5 matching bases. The sequenced sample consisted of blood. The source is a woman aged 55-69 years in good health. The CDR3 loop is CASSQARGPATQYF. The CDR3 region has the DNA TGTGCCAGCAGCCAAGCCCGAGGGCCGGCTACGCAGTATTTT.